The rows below give T cell receptor beta chains drawn from one sample of a study of identical twins. Each CDR3 protein is one row after TCRdb ran MiXCR on the 5' RACE reads. This table has fewer than 350,000 distinct CDR3 sequences, under 9.5% appearing once. The data also belong to a second study, concerning yellow fever vaccine responses in identical twins.

Material: memory (CD45RO+) T cells sorted from blood. The receptor set was obtained from a woman younger than 35 in good health. The conserved cysteine and the conserved F or W are not part of the CDR3 here. Each record gives: J gene, D gene, V gene, CDR3 length, clone size, CDR3 protein. D genes are given only for firm matches. Only some rows state a clone size, as once, few, many or a class for expanded clones.

J gene: TRBJ1-1; D gene: .; V gene: TRBV27; CDR3 length: 11; clone size: many; CDR3 protein: ASSLYGRGGAF
J gene: TRBJ2-3; D gene: .; V gene: TRBV2; CDR3 length: 13; clone size: many; CDR3 protein: ASSDMTASTDTQY
J gene: TRBJ2-1; D gene: TRBD2; V gene: TRBV7-8; CDR3 length: 14; clone size: many; CDR3 protein: ASSPSRLAGVDEQF
J gene: TRBJ2-2; D gene: .; V gene: TRBV6-1; CDR3 length: 10; clone size: .; CDR3 protein: ASFRGSGELF
J gene: TRBJ1-1; D gene: .; V gene: TRBV3-1; CDR3 length: 10; clone size: few; CDR3 protein: ASSQPRGEAF
J gene: TRBJ2-1; D gene: .; V gene: TRBV4-1; CDR3 length: 10; clone size: .; CDR3 protein: ASSARSDEQF
J gene: TRBJ2-2; D gene: .; V gene: TRBV10-2; CDR3 length: 12; clone size: .; CDR3 protein: ASQSTGNTGELF
J gene: TRBJ1-6; D gene: .; V gene: TRBV12-3/TRBV12-4; CDR3 length: 12; clone size: many; CDR3 protein: ASSGGIDNSPLH
J gene: TRBJ2-1; D gene: .; V gene: TRBV10-3; CDR3 length: 8; clone size: many; CDR3 protein: ATRANEQF
J gene: TRBJ1-5; D gene: .; V gene: TRBV6-1; CDR3 length: 11; clone size: many; CDR3 protein: ASSEKWGQPQH
J gene: TRBJ1-5; D gene: .; V gene: TRBV21-1; CDR3 length: 12; clone size: .; CDR3 protein: ASSPRRVNQPQH
J gene: TRBJ2-7; D gene: TRBD2; V gene: TRBV15; CDR3 length: 12; clone size: few; CDR3 protein: ATARDYALREQY
J gene: TRBJ1-1; D gene: TRBD1; V gene: TRBV5-6; CDR3 length: 15; clone size: .; CDR3 protein: ASSNTGQKFWNTEAF
J gene: TRBJ2-2; D gene: .; V gene: TRBV19; CDR3 length: 12; clone size: many; CDR3 protein: ASTHAVLTGELF
J gene: TRBJ1-1; D gene: .; V gene: TRBV24-1; CDR3 length: 9; clone size: .; CDR3 protein: STSRGTEAF
J gene: TRBJ1-1; D gene: TRBD1; V gene: TRBV7-9; CDR3 length: 12; clone size: .; CDR3 protein: ASRRQGMNTEAF
J gene: TRBJ2-7; D gene: .; V gene: TRBV10-3; CDR3 length: 11; clone size: .; CDR3 protein: AITSGLKGEQY
J gene: TRBJ2-5; D gene: TRBD1; V gene: TRBV10-3; CDR3 length: 12; clone size: .; CDR3 protein: ATTGTADQETQY
J gene: TRBJ2-2; D gene: .; V gene: TRBV29-1; CDR3 length: 13; clone size: many; CDR3 protein: SVARDNTNTGELF
J gene: TRBJ2-2; D gene: .; V gene: TRBV4-2; CDR3 length: 13; clone size: .; CDR3 protein: ASSQTQSNTGELF